The present TCR beta chain was sequenced within a study of CD8+ T cells in alopecia areata. Findings and limits, study-wide: Scalp specimens additionally yield sequences from normal skin's resident alphabeta T cells.

The treatment: oral pan-JAK inhibitor, 5-10 mg twice daily. About this clone itself: Its target is unknown.

Sequencing relied on a cDNA template that was reverse transcribed from extracted RNA. This table comes from immunoSEQ multiplex PCR, and its TCRdb copy is limited to in-frame clones, with some not included. The sample contains approximately 180,000 clones, about 55% of which appear only once. This sequence was found in a human donor with alopecia areata. Source: CD8+ T cells sorted from blood, taken at week 24, from a patient treated with tofacitinib.

Here the CDR3 reads CASSSDSGGYTF. The CDR3, as DNA: TGTGCCAGCAGCTCCGACTCGGGTGGCTACACCTTC. This chain uses TRBV7-9 with TRBJ1-2; D is unresolved. The CDR3 sequence is 12 residues long. Germline V gives CDR1 SEHNR, CDR2 FQNEAQ (reference sequence). Trimming cost V 4 bases and J 7 bases, with 10 bases left between them.